This TCR beta chain originates from a study of chemoradiotherapy in HPV16-positive cancers. Study details: Candidate HPV-specific clones and shared TCR motifs came from two HPV16-positive patients.

Trimming shortened V by 5 bases and J by 3 bases, and 8 bases separated the two germline ends. CDR1 MNHNY and CDR2 SVGAGI come from the germline V gene (reference sequence). The CDR3 sequence is 13 residues long. This clone was seen only once. Its antigen is still unknown. Some clones are missing from TCRdb's copy, which holds only in-frame ones; the method was immunoSEQ multiplex PCR. The sample records over 30,000 clones, about 86% being singletons. Whole-study findings and limits: HPV-specific T cells were functionally defined from only a couple of HPV16-positive patients. Better recurrence-free survival went with HPV-responsive T-cell expansion in HPV16-positive patients.

Sample: blood, taken from a patient who underwent chemoradiotherapy. The rearrangement uses TRBV6-6 and TRBJ1-5; D is possibly TRBD1 (5 bases). This sequence was found in a human donor with HPV-associated anogenital cancer. As DNA, the CDR3 is TGTGCCAGCAGTCTCGGGGCCAATCAGCCCCAGCATTTT. Encoded protein: CASSLGANQPQHF.